These 5 T cell receptor beta chains originate from one sample sequenced in a study of cytomegalovirus exposure and HLA in healthy donors. The PCR made use of 60 Vbeta and 13 Jbeta primers. Only in-frame clones appear in the TCRdb table, and some are missing; sequencing was by immunoSEQ multiplex PCR. The sample contains fewer than 250,000 clones, approximately 79% of which appear only once. Sequencing was carried out using PBMCs. The receptors stem from a man between 18 and 29 years old in good health and CMV-seronegative.

This chain links TRBV6-5 with TRBJ1-5; D gene uncertain. Looked up from germline, CDR1 is MNHEY and CDR2 is SVGAGI. V shed 0 bases and J shed 4 bases, with 7 bases lying between them. The CDR3 length is 14 residues. CDR3 region: CASSYSVANQPQHF. As DNA, the CDR3 is TGTGCCAGCAGTTACTCGGTAGCAAATCAGCCCCAGCATTTT.

The chain combines TRBV5-5 with TRBJ2-2; D is unclear. CDR3 length: 14 amino acids. With 4 bases removed from V and 0 bases from J, the gap between germline ends came to 7 bases. Germline assignment: CDR1 SGHKS and CDR2 YYEKEE (reference sequence). CDR3 bases: TGTGCCAGCAGCGGCGACACGAACACCGGGGAGCTGTTTTTT. The encoded protein is CASSGDTNTGELFF.

V is TRBV7-2 and J is TRBJ2-1, with 9 bases aligning to TRBD2. With 5 bases clipped from V and 10 bases from J, the junction kept 12 bases outside the gene matches. This CDR3 is built from 15 residues. Germline values: CDR1 SGHTA, CDR2 FQGNSA. CDR3 sequence reads: CASSKFGTSQDEQFF. DNA of the CDR3: TGTGCCAGCAGCAAGTTTGGGACTAGCCAAGACGAGCAGTTCTTC.

The rearrangement joins TRBV15 to TRBJ2-2; D possibly corresponds to TRBD1 (8 bases). The CDR3 is 16 residues long. V was cut by 3 bases and J by 5 bases, with 16 bases left in between. The germline gives CDR1 LNHNV, CDR2 YYDKDF (reference sequence). CDR3 region: CATSRSGTGLTGELFF. The CDR3 DNA follows: TGTGCCACCAGCAGGAGCGGGACAGGTCTGACCGGGGAGCTGTTTTTT.

This chain uses TRBV11-3 with TRBJ2-7; TRBD2 might be the D (5 bases). The CDR3 is 14 amino acids. CDR1 and CDR2 (germline): SGHNT, YENEEA. Between the trimmed V and J ends, which lost 0 bases and 6 bases, there was a span of 12 bases. The CDR3 here is CASSLDLRAREQYF. The DNA of the CDR3 is TGTGCCAGCAGCTTAGATCTGAGGGCCCGCGAGCAGTACTTC.